Following are 20 T cell receptor beta chains from one sample sequenced in a study of blood T cell repertoires in COVID-19. Assay used: immunoSEQ multiplex PCR; TCRdb lists only in-frame clones, some missing. The table has a few hundred thousand clones, under 95% seen once. Source material: PBMCs or T cells enriched from blood (not recorded which). The source of these receptors is a woman aged 30 to 39 who had recovered from COVID-19.

This clone was observed a few times. The J gene is TRBJ2-1, the V gene TRBV4-3; D not certain. Trimming stripped 0 bases from V and 6 bases from J, with 21 bases between. The CDR3 runs 18 residues. Germline V lookup: CDR1 LGHNA, CDR2 YSLEER. The CDR3: CASSQEPLRGNVVNEQFF. CDR3 nucleotide sequence: TGCGCCAGCAGCCAAGAGCCCCTGCGTGGTAACGTAGTCAATGAGCAGTTCTTC.

The rearrangement links TRBV2 to TRBJ2-2, with 7 bases lining up with TRBD2. The CDR3 extends over 14 amino acids. Germline-derived CDR1 and CDR2 are SNHLY and FYNNEI. V dropped 6 bases and J dropped 1; count of bases not matched to a gene: 2. The CDR3 protein is CASRTSLNTGELFF. CDR3 bases: TGTGCCAGCAGGACTAGCCTGAACACCGGGGAGCTGTTTTTT.

The gene calls are TRBV10-3 and TRBJ2-1; D possibly corresponds to TRBD2 (6 bases). Trimming took off 4 bases at V and 7 bases at J, with 8 bases between the two ends. CDR1 is ENHRY, CDR2 SYGVKD, per germline. CDR3 size: 12 residues. CDR3 region: CAISGEANEQFF. In nucleotides, the CDR3 is TGTGCCATCAGTGGGGAGGCTAATGAGCAGTTCTTC.

The chain couples TRBV18 to TRBJ2-5; 9 bases map to TRBD2. Germline lookup yields CDR1 KGHSH and CDR2 LQKENI. V was pared by 3 bases and J by 4 bases, with 3 bases of the junction left unmatched. The CDR3 loop spans 14 amino acids. CDR3 bases: TGTGCCAGCTCACCTTATAGCGGGGGAGAGACCCAGTACTTC. It is translated as CASSPYSGGETQYF.

The chain combines TRBV7-2 with TRBJ1-1, with 8 bases that match TRBD1. This CDR3 comprises 15 residues. CDR1 is SGHTA and CDR2 is FQGNSA in the germline V gene. The V gene end was trimmed by 2 bases and the J gene end by 3 bases; junction bases not matched to a gene: 5. CDR3 DNA: TGTGCCAGCAGCTTACAGGACAGGGCAGACACTGAAGCTTTCTTT. The encoded protein is CASSLQDRADTEAFF.

The chain joins TRBV5-1 to TRBJ2-3; 7 nucleotides align to TRBD2. There are 15 residues in the CDR3. Germline lookup yields CDR1 SGHRS and CDR2 YFSETQ. Trimming at V came to 2 bases and at J to 2 bases, leaving 5 bases not matched to a gene. The CDR3 reads CASSFSGDHTDTQYF. In nucleotides, the CDR3 is TGCGCCAGCAGCTTCAGCGGGGACCACACAGATACGCAGTATTTT.

In DNA, the CDR3 is TGTGCCAAACAAGGAGGGGATAACTATGGCTACACCTTC. Protein: CAKQGGDNYGYTF. This rearrangement joins TRBV11-3 to TRBJ1-2, with a weak D call TRBD1 (5 bases). This CDR3 has 13 residues. CDR1 is SGHNT, CDR2 YENEEA, per germline. Trimming removed 10 bases at V and 1 base at J, with 13 bases between. The whole variable domain, filled in from reference TRBV11-3 and TRBJ1-2, reads EAGVVQSPRYKIIEKKQPVAFWCNPISGHNTLYWYLQNLGQGPELLIRYENEEAVDDSQLPKDRFSAERLKGVDSTLKIQPAELGDSAVYLCAKQGGDNYGYTFGSGTRLTVV.

The chain recombines TRBV28 with TRBJ2-7; D ambiguous. With 3 bases removed from V and 0 bases from J, the gap between germline ends came to 9 bases. The V gene's germline CDR1 is MDHEN and CDR2 SYDVKM. This CDR3 is 14 amino acids long. Here the CDR3 reads CASSFDPSSYEQYF. DNA of the CDR3: TGTGCCAGCAGTTTTGATCCGAGCTCCTACGAGCAGTACTTC.

About this clone itself: This specimen includes other DNA sequences encoding the same CDR3. This sequence joins TRBV7-8 and TRBJ2-7; 7 bases align to TRBD2. Germline values: CDR1 SGHVS, CDR2 FQNEAQ. The CDR3 length is 12 residues. Trimming at V came to 4 bases and at J to 3 bases, leaving 0 bases not matched to a gene. As DNA, the CDR3 is TGTGCCAGCAGCTGGGGGGGCTACGAGCAGTACTTC. This sequence encodes CASSWGGYEQYF.

The rearrangement joins TRBV11-1 to TRBJ1-1; perhaps TRBD1 as D (6 bases). Germline V gives CDR1 SGHAT, CDR2 FQDESV (reference sequence). With 3 bases removed from V and 0 bases from J, the gap between germline ends came to 8 bases. The length of the CDR3 is 14 residues. The CDR3 loop reads CASSLDSLNTEAFF. The CDR3 DNA reads TGTGCCAGCAGCTTGGACAGCTTGAACACTGAAGCTTTCTTT. The variable domain in full, completed from reference TRBV11-1 and TRBJ1-1, reads EAEVAQSPRYKITEKSQAVAFWCDPISGHATLYWYRQILGQGPELLVQFQDESVVDDSQLPKDRFSAERLKGVDSTLKIQPAELGDSAMYLCASSLDSLNTEAFFGQGTRLTVV.

The J gene is TRBJ1-1, the V gene TRBV18; D uncertain. Germline assignment: CDR1 KGHSH and CDR2 LQKENI. This CDR3 is 13 amino acids long. V was trimmed by 2 bases and J by 4 bases, leaving 8 bases between them. The CDR3 region is CASSPEGSTEAFF. For the CDR3, the DNA is TGTGCCAGCTCACCAGAGGGAAGCACTGAAGCTTTCTTT.

CDR3 in DNA: TGTGCCGGAACTCAGGGTCCCAATCAGCCCCAGCATTTT. It yields the protein CAGTQGPNQPQHF. This chain joins TRBV28 and TRBJ1-5; weak D call: TRBD1 (5 bases). Germline V gene sequence: CDR1 MDHEN, CDR2 SYDVKM. The V gene lost 11 bases and the J gene lost 3 bases, with 14 bases spanning the gap. The CDR3 sequence is 13 residues long.

The chain recombines TRBV3-1 (or the pseudogene TRBV3-2) with TRBJ1-5; 7 nucleotides align to TRBD1. This CDR3 has 13 residues. V lost 4 bases, J lost 11 bases, and 8 bases stayed unmatched. Germline-derived CDR1 and CDR2 are LGHDT and YNNKEL (reference sequence). CDR3 amino acids: CASSPRGSSTQHF. The CDR3 DNA reads as TGTGCCAGCAGCCCCAGGGGGTCCTCAACCCAGCATTTT.

The genes are TRBV2 and TRBJ2-1; 11 nucleotides match TRBD2. The ends lost 5 bases at V and 3 bases at J; junction bases unmatched: 6. This CDR3 spans 16 amino acids. CDR1 and CDR2 from the germline V gene are SNHLY and FYNNEI. CDR3 nucleotides: TGTGCCAGCAGTTCCACCGGGACTAGCGGCTACAATGAGCAGTTCTTC. Protein product: CASSSTGTSGYNEQFF. The full variable domain, rest sourced from reference TRBV2 and TRBJ2-1, is EPEVTQTPSHQVTQMGQEVILRCVPISNHLYFYWYRQILGQKVEFLVSFYNNEISEKSEIFDDQFSVERPDGSNFTLKIRSTKLEDSAMYFCASSSTGTSGYNEQFFGPGTRLTVL.

The chain combines TRBV9 with TRBJ2-5, with D uncertain. Germline V gene lookup returns CDR1 SGDLS and CDR2 YYNGEE. Trimming took off 0 bases at V and 0 bases at J, with 6 bases between the two ends. The CDR3 extends over 14 amino acids. The CDR3 nucleotides are TGTGCCAGCAGCGTAGGGCAGAACCAAGAGACCCAGTACTTC. Protein product: CASSVGQNQETQYF. The full variable domain, completed using reference TRBV9 and TRBJ2-5, is DSGVTQTPKHLITATGQRVTLRCSPRSGDLSVYWYQQSLDQGLQFLIQYYNGEERAKGNILERFSAQQFPDLHSELNLSSLELGDSALYFCASSVGQNQETQYFGPGTRLLVL.

The chain recombines TRBV2 with TRBJ2-5, with TRBD2 matching 9 bases. The CDR3 has 15 residues. Losses at the gene ends were 5 bases for V and 4 bases for J; bases not matched to a gene: 8. CDR1 and CDR2 (germline): SNHLY, FYNNEI. CDR3 region: CASSTGTSMGETQYF. DNA of the CDR3: TGTGCCAGCAGTACCGGGACTAGCATGGGAGAGACCCAGTACTTC.

The chain recombines TRBV6-1 with TRBJ1-5; D remains ambiguous. The CDR3 contains 14 residues. The germline CDR1 and CDR2 sequences are MNHNS and SASEGT. Trimming took 3 bases from V and 0 from J, leaving 6 bases between them. The CDR3 DNA reads TGTGCCAGCAGTGAGAGGGATAGCAATCAGCCCCAGCATTTT. Its translation: CASSERDSNQPQHF.

The chain couples TRBV24-1 to TRBJ2-5, with D maybe TRBD2 (6 bases). CDR3 length: 22 residues. From germline, CDR1 is KGHDR and CDR2 SFDVKD. With 1 base removed from V and 2 bases from J, the gap between germline ends came to 31 bases. In DNA form, the CDR3 reads TGTGCCACCAGTGATTTTACCCCGGGAGCCGGTCCGTTGGCCGGGAGACAAGAGACCCAGTACTTC. Translating gives CATSDFTPGAGPLAGRQETQYF.

This clone has more than one count but fewer than ten. The J gene is TRBJ1-1, the V gene TRBV30; D is unclear. Per germline, CDR1 GTSNPN and CDR2 SVGIG (reference sequence). The CDR3 length is 14 residues. With 0 bases removed from V and 0 bases from J, the gap between germline ends came to 8 bases. This CDR3 is CAWSVPGLNTEAFF. The CDR3 DNA reads as TGTGCCTGGAGTGTACCCGGGTTGAACACTGAAGCTTTCTTT.

This sequence joins TRBV5-6 and TRBJ2-1; the D is unclear. The V gene's germline CDR1 is SGHDT and CDR2 YYEEEE. CDR3 length: 16 amino acids. V was trimmed by 1 base and J by 4 bases, leaving 15 bases between them. The CDR3 here is CASSLLSSAEYNEQFF. CDR3 in DNA: TGTGCCAGCAGCTTGCTTAGCTCCGCTGAGTACAATGAGCAGTTCTTC.